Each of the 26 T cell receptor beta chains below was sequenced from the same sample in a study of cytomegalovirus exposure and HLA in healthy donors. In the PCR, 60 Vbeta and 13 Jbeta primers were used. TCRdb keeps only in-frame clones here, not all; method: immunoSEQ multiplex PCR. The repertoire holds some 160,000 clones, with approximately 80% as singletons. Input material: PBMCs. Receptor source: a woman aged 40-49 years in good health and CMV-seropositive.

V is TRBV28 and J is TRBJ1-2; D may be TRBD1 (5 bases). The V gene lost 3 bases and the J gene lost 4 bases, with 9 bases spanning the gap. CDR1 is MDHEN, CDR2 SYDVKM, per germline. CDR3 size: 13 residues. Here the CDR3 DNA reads TGTGCCAGCAGTTTGCAGGGAGGCTATGGCTACACCTTC. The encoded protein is CASSLQGGYGYTF.

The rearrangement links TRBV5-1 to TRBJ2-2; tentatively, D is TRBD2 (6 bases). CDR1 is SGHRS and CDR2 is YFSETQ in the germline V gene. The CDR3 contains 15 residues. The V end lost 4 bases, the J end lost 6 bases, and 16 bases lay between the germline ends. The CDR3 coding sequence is TGCGCCAGCAGCCCGGAGGGAAGGGTGTCCGGGGAGCTGTTTTTT. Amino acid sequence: CASSPEGRVSGELFF.

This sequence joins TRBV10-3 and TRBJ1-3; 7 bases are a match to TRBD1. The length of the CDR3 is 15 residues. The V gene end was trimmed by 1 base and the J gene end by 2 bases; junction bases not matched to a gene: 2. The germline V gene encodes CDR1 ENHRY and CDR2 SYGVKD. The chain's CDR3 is CAISEFGTAGNTIYF. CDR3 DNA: TGTGCCATCAGTGAGTTCGGGACAGCTGGAAACACCATATATTTT.

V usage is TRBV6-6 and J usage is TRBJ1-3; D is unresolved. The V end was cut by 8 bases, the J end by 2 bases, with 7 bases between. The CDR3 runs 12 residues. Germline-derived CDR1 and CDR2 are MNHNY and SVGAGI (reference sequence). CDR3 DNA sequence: TGTGCCAGCGGACTTCCTGGAAACACCATATATTTT. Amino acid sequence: CASGLPGNTIYF.

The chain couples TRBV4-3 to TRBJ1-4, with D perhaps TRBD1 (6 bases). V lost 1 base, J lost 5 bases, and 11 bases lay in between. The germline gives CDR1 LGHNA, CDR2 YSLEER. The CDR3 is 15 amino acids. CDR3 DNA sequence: TGCGCCAGCAGCCAAGGCGCAGGGGTGAATGAAAAACTGTTTTTT. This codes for CASSQGAGVNEKLFF.

DNA of the CDR3: TGTGCCAGCAGCGTCTCTTCGGGGACTAGCGGGGCCACCTGGGAGCAGTACTTC. Its protein product is CASSVSSGTSGATWEQYF. The genes are TRBV9 and TRBJ2-7, with 13 bases fitting TRBD2. The V gene end was trimmed by 2 bases and the J gene end by 7 bases; junction bases not matched to a gene: 15. Germline CDR1 and CDR2: SGDLS and YYNGEE. This CDR3 contains 18 residues. Variable domain in full (rest from reference TRBV9 and TRBJ2-7): DSGVTQTPKHLITATGQRVTLRCSPRSGDLSVYWYQQSLDQGLQFLIQYYNGEERAKGNILERFSAQQFPDLHSELNLSSLELGDSALYFCASSVSSGTSGATWEQYFGPGTRLTVT.

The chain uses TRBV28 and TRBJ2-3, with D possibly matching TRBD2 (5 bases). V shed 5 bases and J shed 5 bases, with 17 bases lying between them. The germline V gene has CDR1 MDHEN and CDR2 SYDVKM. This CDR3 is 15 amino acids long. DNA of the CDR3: TGTGCCAGCAGTACACCTAGCCTCGGTGGAGATACGCAGTATTTT. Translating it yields CASSTPSLGGDTQYF.

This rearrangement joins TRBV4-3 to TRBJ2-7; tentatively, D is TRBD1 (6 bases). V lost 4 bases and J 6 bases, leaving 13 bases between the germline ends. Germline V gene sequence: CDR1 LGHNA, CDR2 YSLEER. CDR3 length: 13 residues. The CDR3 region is CASSLRMGAEQYF. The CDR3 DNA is TGCGCCAGCAGCCTCCGCATGGGGGCCGAGCAGTACTTC.

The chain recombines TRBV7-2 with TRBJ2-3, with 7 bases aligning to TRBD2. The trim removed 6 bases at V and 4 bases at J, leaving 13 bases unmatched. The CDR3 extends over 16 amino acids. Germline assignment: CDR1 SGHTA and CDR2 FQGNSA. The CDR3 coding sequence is TGTGCCAGCAGAGGGCGGGGGATAAACGAAGCAGATACGCAGTATTTT. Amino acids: CASRGRGINEADTQYF.

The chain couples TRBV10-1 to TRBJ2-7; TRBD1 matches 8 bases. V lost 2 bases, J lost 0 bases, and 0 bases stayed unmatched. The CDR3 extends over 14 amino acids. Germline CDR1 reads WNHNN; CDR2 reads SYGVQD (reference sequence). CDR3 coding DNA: TGCGCCAGCAGTGAGGGGACAGGCTCCTACGAGCAGTACTTC. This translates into CASSEGTGSYEQYF.

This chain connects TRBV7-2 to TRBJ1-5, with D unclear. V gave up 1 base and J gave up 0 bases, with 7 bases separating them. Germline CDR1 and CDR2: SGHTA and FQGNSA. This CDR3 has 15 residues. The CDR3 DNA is TGTGCCAGCAGCTTAGTACTGAATAGCAATCAGCCCCAGCATTTT. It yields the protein CASSLVLNSNQPQHF.

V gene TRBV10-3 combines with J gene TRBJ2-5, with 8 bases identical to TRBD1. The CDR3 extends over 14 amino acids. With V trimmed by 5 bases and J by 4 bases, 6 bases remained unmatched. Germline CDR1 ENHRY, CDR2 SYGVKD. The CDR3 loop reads CAISPDRVAETQYF. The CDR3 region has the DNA TGTGCCATCAGTCCGGACAGGGTTGCAGAGACCCAGTACTTC.

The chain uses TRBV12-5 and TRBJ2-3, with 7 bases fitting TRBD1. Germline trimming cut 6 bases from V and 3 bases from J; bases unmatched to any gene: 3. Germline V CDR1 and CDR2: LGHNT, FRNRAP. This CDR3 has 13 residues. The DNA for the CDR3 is TGTGCTAGTGGCCCGACAGGGACAGATACGCAGTATTTT. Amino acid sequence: CASGPTGTDTQYF.

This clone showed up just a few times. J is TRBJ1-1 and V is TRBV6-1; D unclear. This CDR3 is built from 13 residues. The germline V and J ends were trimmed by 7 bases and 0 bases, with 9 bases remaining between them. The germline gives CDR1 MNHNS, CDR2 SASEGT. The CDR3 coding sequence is TGTGCCAGCATTGAGACTCTGAACACTGAAGCTTTCTTT. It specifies CASIETLNTEAFF.

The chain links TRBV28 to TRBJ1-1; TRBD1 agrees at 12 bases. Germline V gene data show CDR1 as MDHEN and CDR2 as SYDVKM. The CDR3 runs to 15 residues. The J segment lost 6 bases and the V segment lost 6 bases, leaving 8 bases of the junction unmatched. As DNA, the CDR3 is TGTGCCAGCAGAAACCCGGGACAGGGGGCATCTGAAGCTTTCTTT. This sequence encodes CASRNPGQGASEAFF.

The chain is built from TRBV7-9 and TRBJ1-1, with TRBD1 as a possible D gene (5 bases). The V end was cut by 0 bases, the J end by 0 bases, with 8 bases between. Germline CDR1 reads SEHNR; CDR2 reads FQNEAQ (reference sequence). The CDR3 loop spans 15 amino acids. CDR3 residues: CASSLAGGVNTEAFF. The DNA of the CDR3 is TGTGCCAGCAGCTTAGCCGGGGGTGTGAACACTGAAGCTTTCTTT.

In nucleotides, the CDR3 is TGTGCCAGCAGCTTGGACAGTGAAGAAAACACCATATATTTT. Translation gives CASSLDSEENTIYF. The chain uses TRBV5-6 and TRBJ1-3; D unclear. Looked up from germline, CDR1 is SGHDT and CDR2 is YYEEEE. This CDR3 is 14 amino acids long. With 0 bases removed from V and 6 bases from J, the gap between germline ends came to 10 bases.

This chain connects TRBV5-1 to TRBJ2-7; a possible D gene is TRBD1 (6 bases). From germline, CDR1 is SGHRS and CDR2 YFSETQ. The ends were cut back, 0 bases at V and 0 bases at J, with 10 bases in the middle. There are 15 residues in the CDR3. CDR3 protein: CASSLAPGVSYEQYF. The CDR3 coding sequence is TGCGCCAGCAGCTTGGCCCCAGGGGTCTCCTACGAGCAGTACTTC.

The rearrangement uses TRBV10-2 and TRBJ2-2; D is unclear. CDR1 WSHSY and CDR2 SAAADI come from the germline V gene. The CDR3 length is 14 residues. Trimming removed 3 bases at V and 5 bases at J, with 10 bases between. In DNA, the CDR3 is TGCGCCAGCAGTGACCGAAGACTGACCGGGGAGCTGTTTTTT. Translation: CASSDRRLTGELFF.

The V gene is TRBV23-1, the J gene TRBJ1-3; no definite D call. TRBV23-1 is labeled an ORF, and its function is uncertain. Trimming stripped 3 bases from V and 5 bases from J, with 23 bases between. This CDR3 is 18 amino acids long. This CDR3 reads CASSQPDPVGWVRNTIYF. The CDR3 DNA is TGCGCCAGCAGTCAGCCTGACCCTGTGGGCTGGGTAAGAAACACCATATATTTT.

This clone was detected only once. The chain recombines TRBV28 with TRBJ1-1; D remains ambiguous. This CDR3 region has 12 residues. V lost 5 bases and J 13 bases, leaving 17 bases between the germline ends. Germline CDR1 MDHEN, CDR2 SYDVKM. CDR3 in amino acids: CASSGRWGDGFF. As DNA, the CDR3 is TGTGCCAGCAGTGGAAGGTGGGGAGATGGTTTCTTT.

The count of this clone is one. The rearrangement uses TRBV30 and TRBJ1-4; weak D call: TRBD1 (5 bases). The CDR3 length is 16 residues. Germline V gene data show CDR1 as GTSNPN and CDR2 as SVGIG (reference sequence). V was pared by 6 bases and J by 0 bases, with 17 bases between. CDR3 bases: TGTGCCTGCTACCCGGGGGTTAGCGCAACTAATGAAAAACTGTTTTTT. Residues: CACYPGVSATNEKLFF.

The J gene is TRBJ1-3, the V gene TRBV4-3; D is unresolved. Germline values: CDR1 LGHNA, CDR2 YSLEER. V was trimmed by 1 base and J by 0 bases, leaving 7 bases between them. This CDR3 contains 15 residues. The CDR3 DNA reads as TGCGCCAGCAGCCAAGGGTGGAGCTCTGGAAACACCATATATTTT. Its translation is CASSQGWSSGNTIYF.

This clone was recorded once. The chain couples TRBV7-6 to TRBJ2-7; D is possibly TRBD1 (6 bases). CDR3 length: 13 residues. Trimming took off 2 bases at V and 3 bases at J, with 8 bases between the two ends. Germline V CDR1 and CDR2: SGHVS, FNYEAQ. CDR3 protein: CASSLQQGYEQYF. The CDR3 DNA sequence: TGTGCCAGCAGCTTACAACAGGGCTACGAGCAGTACTTC.

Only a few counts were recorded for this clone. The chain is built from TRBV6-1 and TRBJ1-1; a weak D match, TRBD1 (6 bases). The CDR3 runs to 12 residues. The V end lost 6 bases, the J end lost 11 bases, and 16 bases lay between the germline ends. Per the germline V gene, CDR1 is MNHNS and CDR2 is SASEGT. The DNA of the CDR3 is TGTGCCAGCAGCTTCAGGGGCACCAGGGCTTTCTTT. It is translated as CASSFRGTRAFF.

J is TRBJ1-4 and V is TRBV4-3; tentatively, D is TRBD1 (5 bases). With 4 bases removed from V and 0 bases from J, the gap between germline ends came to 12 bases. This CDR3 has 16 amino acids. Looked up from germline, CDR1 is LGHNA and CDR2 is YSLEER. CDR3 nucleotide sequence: TGCGCCAGCAGCCTCGATACGGGGGCAACTAATGAAAAACTGTTTTTT. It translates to CASSLDTGATNEKLFF.